The entry below gives a single T cell receptor beta chain sequence along with its context. What it recognizes is unknown. This entry is derived from a study of OX40 agonist ivuxolimab in advanced cancers. The study's findings and limits: The expanded peripheral T cells' antigen specificity was not determined.

CDR3 size: 13 residues. V lost 6 bases and J lost 3, with 14 bases in between. Looked up from germline, CDR1 is SQVTM and CDR2 is ANQGSEA. Data came from immunoSEQ multiplex PCR; TCRdb stores just in-frame clones and leaves some out. The table has 65,000 to 90,000 clones, almost 90% seen once. The sequences come from CD4+ or CD8+ T cells sorted from blood, collected in a trial of the OX40 agonist ivuxolimab. The chain uses TRBV29-1 and TRBJ2-5, with TRBD1 as a possible D gene (6 bases). This TCR derives from an adult with an advanced solid tumor such as melanoma, head and neck, liver or kidney cancer. The CDR3 loop reads CSVDQGIKETQYF. The CDR3 DNA follows: TGCAGCGTGGATCAGGGGATCAAAGAGACCCAGTACTTC.